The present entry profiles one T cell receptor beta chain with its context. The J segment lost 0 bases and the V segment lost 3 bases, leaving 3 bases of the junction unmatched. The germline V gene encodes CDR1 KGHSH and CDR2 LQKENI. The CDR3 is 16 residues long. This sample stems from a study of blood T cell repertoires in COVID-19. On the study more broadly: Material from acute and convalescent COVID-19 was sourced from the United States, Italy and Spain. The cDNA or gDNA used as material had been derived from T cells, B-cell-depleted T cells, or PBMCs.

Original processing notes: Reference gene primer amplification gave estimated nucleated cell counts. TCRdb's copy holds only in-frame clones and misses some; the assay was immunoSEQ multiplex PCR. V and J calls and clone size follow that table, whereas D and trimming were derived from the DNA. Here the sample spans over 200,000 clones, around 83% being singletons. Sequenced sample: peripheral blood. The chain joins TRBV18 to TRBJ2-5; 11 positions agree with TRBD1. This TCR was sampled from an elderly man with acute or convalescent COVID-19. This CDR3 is CASSPGDRGYQETQYF. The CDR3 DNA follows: TGTGCCAGCTCACCGGGGGACAGGGGGTACCAAGAGACCCAGTACTTC.